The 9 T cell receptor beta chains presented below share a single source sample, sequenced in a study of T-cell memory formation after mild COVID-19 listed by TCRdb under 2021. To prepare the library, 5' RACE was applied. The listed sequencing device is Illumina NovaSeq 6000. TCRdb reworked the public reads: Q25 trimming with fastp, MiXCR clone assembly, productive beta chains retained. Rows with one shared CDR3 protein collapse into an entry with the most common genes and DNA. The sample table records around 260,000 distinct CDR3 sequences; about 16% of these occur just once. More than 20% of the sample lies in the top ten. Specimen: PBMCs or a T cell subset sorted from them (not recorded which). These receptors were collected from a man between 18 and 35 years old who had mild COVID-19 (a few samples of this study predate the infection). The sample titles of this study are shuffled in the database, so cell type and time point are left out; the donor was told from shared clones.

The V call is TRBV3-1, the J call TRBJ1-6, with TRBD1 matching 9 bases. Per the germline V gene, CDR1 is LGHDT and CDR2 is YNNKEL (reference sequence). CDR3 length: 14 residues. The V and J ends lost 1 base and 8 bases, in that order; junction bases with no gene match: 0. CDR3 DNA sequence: TGTGCCAGCAGCCAAGGGACAGGGGATTCACCCCTCCACTTT. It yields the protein CASSQGTGDSPLHF.

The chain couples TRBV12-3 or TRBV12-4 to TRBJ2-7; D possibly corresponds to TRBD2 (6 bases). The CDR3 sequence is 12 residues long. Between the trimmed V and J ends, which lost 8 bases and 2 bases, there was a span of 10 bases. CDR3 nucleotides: TGTGCCAGCGGGGAGGCGACCTACGAGCAGTACTTC. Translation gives CASGEATYEQYF.

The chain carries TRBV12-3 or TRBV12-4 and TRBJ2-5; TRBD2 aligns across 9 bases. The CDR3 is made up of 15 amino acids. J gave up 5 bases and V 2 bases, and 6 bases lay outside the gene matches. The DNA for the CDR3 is TGTGCCAGCAGTTTACGAGCGGGGGGCAGGGAGACCCAGTACTTC. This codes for CASSLRAGGRETQYF.

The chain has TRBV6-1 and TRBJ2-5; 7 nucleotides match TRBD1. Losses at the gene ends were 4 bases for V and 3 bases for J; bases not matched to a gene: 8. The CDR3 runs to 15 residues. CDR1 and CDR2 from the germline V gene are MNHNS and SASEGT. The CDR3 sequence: CASSGAWDRKETQYF. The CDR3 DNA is TGTGCCAGCAGTGGAGCTTGGGACAGAAAAGAGACCCAGTACTTC.

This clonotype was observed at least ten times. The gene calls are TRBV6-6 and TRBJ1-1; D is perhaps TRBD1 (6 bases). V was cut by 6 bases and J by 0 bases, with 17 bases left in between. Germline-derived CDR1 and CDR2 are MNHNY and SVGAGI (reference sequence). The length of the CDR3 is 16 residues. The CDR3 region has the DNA TGTGCCAGCAGAGCTGACAGGATGAGCATGAACACTGAAGCTTTCTTT. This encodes CASRADRMSMNTEAFF.

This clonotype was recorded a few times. CDR3 DNA: TGTGCCAGCAGCCCATCGGGCAGGGTGGGAGATACGCAGTATTTT. Translating it yields CASSPSGRVGDTQYF. This chain links TRBV5-4 with TRBJ2-3; maybe TRBD1 (5 bases). V was clipped by 4 bases and J by 5 bases, with 17 bases between them. Germline CDR1 SGHNT, CDR2 YYREEE (reference sequence). The CDR3 has 15 amino acids.

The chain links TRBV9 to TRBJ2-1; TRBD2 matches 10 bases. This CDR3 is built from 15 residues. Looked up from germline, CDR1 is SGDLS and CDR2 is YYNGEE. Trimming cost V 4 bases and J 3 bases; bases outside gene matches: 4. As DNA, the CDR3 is TGTGCCAGCAGCAAAAGCGGGGGGGACTACAATGAGCAGTTCTTC. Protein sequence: CASSKSGGDYNEQFF.

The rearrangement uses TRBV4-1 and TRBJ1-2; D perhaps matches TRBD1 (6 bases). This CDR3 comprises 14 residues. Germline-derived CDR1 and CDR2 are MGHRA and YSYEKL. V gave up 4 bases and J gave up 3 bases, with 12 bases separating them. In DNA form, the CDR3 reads TGCGCCAGCAGCCCCCGGCCAGGGGACTATGGCTACACCTTC. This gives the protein CASSPRPGDYGYTF.

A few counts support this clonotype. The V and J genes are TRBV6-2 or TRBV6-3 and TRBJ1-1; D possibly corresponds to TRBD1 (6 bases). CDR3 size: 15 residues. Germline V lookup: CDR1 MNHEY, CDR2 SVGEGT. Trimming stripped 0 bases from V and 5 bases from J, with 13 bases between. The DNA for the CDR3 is TGTGCCAGCAGTTACTCGACCAGGGGAAGTACTGAAGCTTTCTTT. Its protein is CASSYSTRGSTEAFF.